This T cell receptor beta chain was sequenced for a study of T cell responses to AZD1222 COVID-19 vaccine. Worth noting for this clone: Its target is unknown.

Deletions cut 7 bases from V and 5 bases from J, with 8 bases between. Looked up from germline, CDR1 is SQVTM and CDR2 is ANQGSEA. CDR3 length: 11 residues. Libraries were prepared by immunoSEQ multiplex PCR; TCRdb keeps only in-frame clonotypes and omits some of them. This table holds about 100,000 clones, about 86% found once. The study, taken as a whole, reports: At 160-218 and 743-854, vaccine-associated CD4 TCRs were dominant, and they spanned spike.

The receptor's source is an adult in good health. The sample here was peripheral blood, taken on day 0 of AZD1222 vaccination. The V and J genes are TRBV29-1 and TRBJ2-2; no clear D. CDR3 nucleotide sequence: TGCAGCGCCCTTCGGACCGGGGAGCTGTTTTTT. As protein: CSALRTGELFF.